The sample holds many counts of the clone carrying this T cell receptor (beta chain). Investigators prepared the TCR beta libraries by applying iRepertoire HTBI primers and Arm-PCR of CDR3 regions. TCRdb re-analysed the multiplex PCR reads in MiXCR, keeping a single row per CDR3 protein. The sample holds around 240,000 distinct CDR3 sequences, around a sixth seen once. This sample is drawn from a study of regulatory T cells in long-lasting Graves disease. Indicated time point: newly diagnosed GD, antithyroid drugs for less than 3 months. Extracted PBMC RNA gave rise to the TCR library. This sample was also put to use in a study of T cells in Graves' hyperthyroidism and ophthalmopathy.

This TCR was sampled from a woman between 25 and 40 years old with Graves disease. This specimen was peripheral blood mononuclear cells (PBMCs), taken at new diagnosis, from a patient treated with antithyroid drugs.

DNA of the CDR3: TGTGCCAGCAGTGGGGGACAGGGGGCAATGTATGGCTACACCTTC. Protein product: CASSGGQGAMYGYTF. The chain uses TRBV2 and TRBJ1-2; 12 nucleotides match TRBD1. Per germline, CDR1 SNHLY and CDR2 FYNNEI. This CDR3 is built from 15 residues. The junction had 5 bases not matched to a gene; V was cut back by 4 bases and J by 5 bases.